Listed here are 24 T cell receptor beta chains from one sample, sequenced in a study of blood T cell repertoires in COVID-19. Repertoires were generated with immunoSEQ multiplex PCR, while TCRdb's copy carries only in-frame clones and drops some. Of around 150,000 clones in the sample, almost 80% were seen once. Sequencing used peripheral blood. These receptors originate from a man aged 60-69 years who had recovered from COVID-19.

J is TRBJ1-5 and V is TRBV6-1, with D maybe TRBD1 (5 bases). Germline loops: CDR1 MNHNS, CDR2 SASEGT. With 1 base removed from V and 4 bases from J, the gap between germline ends came to 8 bases. The CDR3 contains 14 residues. The DNA of the CDR3 is TGTGCCAGCAGTGAAGTGGGGCATAATCAGCCCCAGCATTTT. It specifies CASSEVGHNQPQHF.

This chain uses TRBV7-2 with TRBJ1-1; D remains unclear. Germline values: CDR1 SGHTA, CDR2 FQGNSA. V was shortened by 5 bases and J by 4 bases, with 8 bases between the two germline ends. The CDR3 has 12 amino acids. The CDR3 DNA reads as TGTGCCAGCAGCCCCGAGGTCACTGAAGCTTTCTTT. Its protein is CASSPEVTEAFF. Together with reference TRBV7-2 and TRBJ1-1, the CDR3 gives the full variable domain: GAGVSQSPSNKVTEKGKDVELRCDPISGHTALYWYRQSLGQGLEFLIYFQGNSAPDKSGLPSDRFSAERTGGSVSTLTIQRTQQEDSAVYLCASSPEVTEAFFGQGTRLTVV.

The rearrangement uses TRBV4-2 and TRBJ1-4; D ambiguous. This CDR3 has 15 amino acids. Trimming cost V 0 bases and J 7 bases, with 12 bases left between them. Looked up from germline, CDR1 is LGHNA and CDR2 is YNFKEQ. The CDR3 DNA reads TGTGCCAGCAGCCAAGACGGAAGGGCGGGTGAAAAACTGTTTTTT. As protein: CASSQDGRAGEKLFF.

The gene calls are TRBV6-1 and TRBJ2-2; D perhaps matches TRBD2 (7 bases). This CDR3 comprises 17 residues. Germline values: CDR1 MNHNS, CDR2 SASEGT. The germline V and J ends were trimmed by 0 bases and 2 bases, with 13 bases remaining between them. The CDR3 DNA reads TGTGCCAGCAGTGAAGCCGGGGGGACACTCAACACCGGGGAGCTGTTTTTT. Its translation: CASSEAGGTLNTGELFF.

V gene TRBV19 combines with J gene TRBJ1-6; 7 bases agree with TRBD1. This CDR3 spans 15 amino acids. Germline CDR1 is LNHDA and CDR2 is SQIVND (reference sequence). Trimming took 5 bases from V and 1 from J; bases not matched to a gene: 2. This chain's CDR3 is CASSDRASYNSPLHF. The CDR3 nucleotides are TGTGCCAGTAGTGACAGGGCATCCTATAATTCACCCCTCCACTTT. Full variable domain (rest looked up from reference TRBV19 and TRBJ1-6): DGGITQSPKYLFRKEGQNVTLSCEQNLNHDAMYWYRQDPGQGLRLIYYSQIVNDFQKGDIAEGYSVSREKKESFPLTVTSAQKNPTAFYLCASSDRASYNSPLHFGNGTRLTVT.

The V call is TRBV5-6, the J call TRBJ2-1; D is unclear. CDR3 length: 17 residues. Germline lookup yields CDR1 SGHDT and CDR2 YYEEEE. Deletions cut 0 bases from V and 0 bases from J, with 13 bases between. The CDR3 loop is CASSLGRRFGSYNEQFF. CDR3 DNA: TGTGCCAGCAGCTTGGGACGGCGGTTCGGCTCCTACAATGAGCAGTTCTTC.

The chain couples TRBV7-3 to TRBJ1-6, with D tentatively TRBD1 (6 bases). The V and J ends lost 1 base and 7 bases respectively, with 11 bases between them. This CDR3 has 15 residues. Germline values: CDR1 SGHTA, CDR2 FQGTGA. The CDR3 nucleotides read TGTGCCAGCAGCTTAAATACAGGGACGAATTCACCCCTCCACTTT. This codes for CASSLNTGTNSPLHF.

This rearrangement joins TRBV28 to TRBJ1-1, with D uncertain. Germline V gene data show CDR1 as MDHEN and CDR2 as SYDVKM. This CDR3 has 13 residues. Trimming removed 3 bases at V and 5 bases at J, with 10 bases between. DNA for the CDR3: TGTGCCAGCAGTTTCCCTGGCATAACTGAAGCTTTCTTT. This encodes CASSFPGITEAFF.

The chain has TRBV5-6 and TRBJ1-5; D call uncertain. V was clipped by 0 bases and J by 0 bases, with 7 bases between them. The CDR3 consists of 15 residues. Germline loops: CDR1 SGHDT, CDR2 YYEEEE. The chain's CDR3 is CASSLGQYSNQPQHF. CDR3 DNA sequence: TGTGCCAGCAGCTTGGGGCAGTATAGCAATCAGCCCCAGCATTTT.

This clone has only a few counts. The chain is built from TRBV7-9 and TRBJ1-1, with 7 bases that match TRBD1. J gave up 3 bases and V 0 bases, and 4 bases lay outside the gene matches. Germline loops: CDR1 SEHNR, CDR2 FQNEAQ (reference sequence). The CDR3 sequence is 15 residues long. The CDR3 sequence: CASSLAGQRDTEAFF. The CDR3 nucleotides are TGTGCCAGCAGCTTAGCGGGACAGAGAGACACTGAAGCTTTCTTT.

CDR3 sequence reads: CASSLFLETQYF. The DNA for the CDR3 is TGTGCCAGCAGTTTGTTCCTCGAGACCCAGTACTTC. The rearrangement links TRBV28 to TRBJ2-5; D gene unclear. Germline V gene lookup returns CDR1 MDHEN and CDR2 SYDVKM. V was cut by 3 bases and J by 5 bases, with 7 bases left in between. The CDR3 loop spans 12 amino acids.

This chain connects TRBV5-5 to TRBJ2-7; 11 positions match TRBD1. Germline trimming cut 2 bases from V and 3 bases from J; bases unmatched to any gene: 1. CDR3 length equals 14 residues. Per germline, CDR1 SGHKS and CDR2 YYEKEE (reference sequence). This CDR3 reads CASSLGTGGYEQYF. For the CDR3, the DNA is TGTGCCAGCAGCTTAGGGACAGGGGGCTACGAGCAGTACTTC. Full variable domain (missing parts from reference TRBV5-5 and TRBJ2-7): DAGVTQSPTHLIKTRGQQVTLRCSPISGHKSVSWYQQVLGQGPQFIFQYYEKEERGRGNFPDRFSARQFPNYSSELNVNALLLGDSALYLCASSLGTGGYEQYFGPGTRLTVT.

V usage is TRBV5-1 and J usage is TRBJ2-1; a possible D gene is TRBD1 (6 bases). CDR3 size: 14 residues. Germline loops: CDR1 SGHRS, CDR2 YFSETQ. The V gene lost 7 bases and the J gene lost 4 bases, with 15 bases spanning the gap. The CDR3 reads CASGAWGLYNEQFF. CDR3 sequence (DNA): TGCGCCAGCGGTGCCTGGGGGCTTTACAATGAGCAGTTCTTC. The full variable domain, completed using reference TRBV5-1 and TRBJ2-1, is KAGVTQTPRYLIKTRGQQVTLSCSPISGHRSVSWYQQTPGQGLQFLFEYFSETQRNKGNFPGRFSGRQFSNSRSEMNVSTLELGDSALYLCASGAWGLYNEQFFGPGTRLTVL.

The V call is TRBV28, the J call TRBJ2-5, with 9 bases lining up with TRBD2. This CDR3 has 14 amino acids. Trimming at V came to 6 bases and at J to 5 bases, leaving 7 bases not matched to a gene. From germline, CDR1 is MDHEN and CDR2 SYDVKM. The CDR3 sequence is CASRQAGGWETQYF. The CDR3 region has the DNA TGTGCCAGCAGGCAAGCGGGAGGTTGGGAGACCCAGTACTTC.

The chain joins TRBV6-6 to TRBJ1-4, with 8 bases fitting TRBD1. This CDR3 is built from 14 residues. The germline gives CDR1 MNHNY, CDR2 SVGAGI (reference sequence). Trimming took 8 bases from V and 7 from J; bases not matched to a gene: 9. CDR3 residues: CASETGGAREKLFF. CDR3 nucleotides: TGTGCCAGCGAAACAGGGGGGGCGCGTGAAAAACTGTTTTTT.

This sequence joins TRBV7-2 and TRBJ2-7; unclear D gene. CDR1 is SGHTA, CDR2 FQGNSA, per germline. V lost 1 base, J lost 0 bases, and 4 bases lay in between. The CDR3 is made up of 13 amino acids. CDR3 loop: CASSLGASYEQYF. The CDR3 nucleotides are TGTGCCAGCAGCTTAGGGGCCTCCTACGAGCAGTACTTC.

The rearrangement joins TRBV28 to TRBJ1-4; 9 nucleotides match TRBD1. The trim removed 6 bases at V and 7 bases at J, leaving 6 bases unmatched. CDR1 MDHEN and CDR2 SYDVKM come from the germline V gene. This CDR3 contains 14 residues. This chain's CDR3 is CASRPGQGAEKLFF. CDR3 DNA sequence: TGTGCCAGCAGACCGGGACAGGGCGCTGAAAAACTGTTTTTT.

This clone was found once. J is TRBJ2-7 and V is TRBV7-3, with D possibly TRBD1 on 6 matching bases. The CDR3 totals 12 residues. Looked up from germline, CDR1 is SGHTA and CDR2 is FQGTGA. V dropped 4 bases and J dropped 7 bases, with 11 bases sitting between them. The CDR3 reads CASSSLQGEQYF. The CDR3 DNA follows: TGTGCCAGCAGCTCTCTCCAGGGGGAGCAGTACTTC.

The gene calls are TRBV30 and TRBJ2-1; TRBD1 aligns across 7 bases. There are 15 residues in the CDR3. Trimming removed 3 bases from V and 0 bases from J; junction bases left unmatched: 5. Germline V lookup: CDR1 GTSNPN, CDR2 SVGIG (reference sequence). The CDR3 is CAWSLAGGSYNEQFF. The CDR3 region has the DNA TGTGCCTGGAGCCTGGCAGGGGGCTCCTACAATGAGCAGTTCTTC.

V gene TRBV5-1 combines with J gene TRBJ1-4; 7 nucleotides line up with TRBD1. The germline gives CDR1 SGHRS, CDR2 YFSETQ. The junction had 7 bases not matched to a gene; V was cut back by 2 bases and J by 0 bases. This CDR3 is 17 amino acids long. CDR3 coding DNA: TGCGCCAGCAGCTTCGGGACAGCAAGTTCAACTAATGAAAAACTGTTTTTT. Translating it yields CASSFGTASSTNEKLFF.

The rearrangement uses TRBV9 and TRBJ1-4, with a weak D call TRBD1 (5 bases). V lost 0 bases and J 5 bases, leaving 5 bases between the germline ends. There are 13 residues in the CDR3. CDR1 and CDR2 (germline): SGDLS, YYNGEE. The CDR3 DNA follows: TGTGCCAGCAGCGTAGAGGGGAATGAAAAACTGTTTTTT. Its protein product is CASSVEGNEKLFF.

The chain uses TRBV15 and TRBJ1-1; 9 bases agree with TRBD1. Germline CDR1 is LNHNV and CDR2 is YYDKDF (reference sequence). The CDR3 has 17 amino acids. V shed 0 bases and J 5 bases; nucleotides not matched to a gene: 10. This chain's CDR3 is CATSRDLPGQGNTEAFF. The CDR3 DNA is TGTGCCACCAGCAGAGACCTACCGGGACAGGGAAATACTGAAGCTTTCTTT. The entire variable domain, with the rest obtained from reference TRBV15 and TRBJ1-1, is as follows: DAMVIQNPRYQVTQFGKPVTLSCSQTLNHNVMYWYQQKSSQAPKLLFHYYDKDFNNEADTPDNFQSRRPNTSFCFLDIRSPGLGDTAMYLCATSRDLPGQGNTEAFFGQGTRLTVV.

This clone has just one count. V is TRBV28 and J is TRBJ1-2; D ambiguous. Trimming shortened V by 4 bases and J by 5 bases, and 11 bases separated the two germline ends. CDR3 length: 13 residues. Germline V gene lookup returns CDR1 MDHEN and CDR2 SYDVKM. The CDR3 loop reads CASSSVSVYGYTF. The CDR3, as DNA: TGTGCCAGCAGTTCTGTTTCCGTTTATGGCTACACCTTC.

The CDR3 protein is CASSEAGGPEAFF. The CDR3 nucleotides are TGTGCCAGCAGTGAAGCGGGGGGACCTGAAGCTTTCTTT. The V and J genes are TRBV6-1 and TRBJ1-1; tentative D call: TRBD1 (5 bases). Trimming removed 0 bases at V and 6 bases at J, with 8 bases between. Germline lookup yields CDR1 MNHNS and CDR2 SASEGT. This CDR3 contains 13 residues.